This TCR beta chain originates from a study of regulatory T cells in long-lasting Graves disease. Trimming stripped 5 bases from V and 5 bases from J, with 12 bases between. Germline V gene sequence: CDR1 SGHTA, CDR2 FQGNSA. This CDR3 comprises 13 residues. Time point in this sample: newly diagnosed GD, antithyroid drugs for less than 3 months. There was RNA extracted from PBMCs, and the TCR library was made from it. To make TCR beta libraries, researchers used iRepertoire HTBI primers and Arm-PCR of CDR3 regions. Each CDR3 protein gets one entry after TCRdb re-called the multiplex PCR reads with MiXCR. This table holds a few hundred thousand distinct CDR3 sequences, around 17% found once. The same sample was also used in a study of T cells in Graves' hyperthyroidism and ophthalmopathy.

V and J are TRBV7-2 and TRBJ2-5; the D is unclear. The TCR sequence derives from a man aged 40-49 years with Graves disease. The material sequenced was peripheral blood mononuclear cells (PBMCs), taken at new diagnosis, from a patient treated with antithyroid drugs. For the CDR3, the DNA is TGTGCCAGCAGCCCCCCCACGAGGGAGACCCAGTACTTC. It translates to CASSPPTRETQYF. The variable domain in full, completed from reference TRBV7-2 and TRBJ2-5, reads GAGVSQSPSNKVTEKGKDVELRCDPISGHTALYWYRQSLGQGLEFLIYFQGNSAPDKSGLPSDRFSAERTGGSVSTLTIQRTQQEDSAVYLCASSPPTRETQYFGPGTRLLVL.